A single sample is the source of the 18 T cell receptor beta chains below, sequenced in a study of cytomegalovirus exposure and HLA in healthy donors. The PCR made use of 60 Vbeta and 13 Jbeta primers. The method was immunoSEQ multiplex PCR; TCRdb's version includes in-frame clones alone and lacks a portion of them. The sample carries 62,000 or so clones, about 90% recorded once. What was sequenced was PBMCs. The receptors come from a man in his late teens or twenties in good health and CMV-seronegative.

CDR3 residues: CASTGANTGELFF. In nucleotides, the CDR3 is TGTGCCAGCACAGGGGCGAACACCGGGGAGCTGTTTTTT. The rearrangement links TRBV27 to TRBJ2-2; tentatively, D is TRBD1 (6 bases). Per the germline V gene, CDR1 is MNHEY and CDR2 is SMNVEV (reference sequence). V gave up 7 bases and J gave up 0 bases, with 6 bases separating them. The CDR3 runs to 13 residues.

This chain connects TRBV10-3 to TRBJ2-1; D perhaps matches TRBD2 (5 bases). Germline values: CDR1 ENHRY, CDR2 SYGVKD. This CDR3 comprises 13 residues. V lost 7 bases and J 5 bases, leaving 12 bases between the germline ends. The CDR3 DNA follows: TGTGCCATCAACTCGGGGAGTAACAATGAGCAGTTCTTC. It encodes CAINSGSNNEQFF.

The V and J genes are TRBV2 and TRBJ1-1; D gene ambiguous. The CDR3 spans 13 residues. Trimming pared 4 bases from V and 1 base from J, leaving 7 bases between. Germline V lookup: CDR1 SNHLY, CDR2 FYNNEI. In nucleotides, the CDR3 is TGTGCCAGCAGTGTGGCAGAGAACACTGAAGCTTTCTTT. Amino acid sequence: CASSVAENTEAFF.

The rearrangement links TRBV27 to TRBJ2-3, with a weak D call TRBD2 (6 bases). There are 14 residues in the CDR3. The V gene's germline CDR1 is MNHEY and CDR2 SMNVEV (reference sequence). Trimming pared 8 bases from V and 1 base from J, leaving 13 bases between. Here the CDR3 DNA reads TGTGCCAGCTGGACGGAGGGACGCACAGATACGCAGTATTTT. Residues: CASWTEGRTDTQYF.

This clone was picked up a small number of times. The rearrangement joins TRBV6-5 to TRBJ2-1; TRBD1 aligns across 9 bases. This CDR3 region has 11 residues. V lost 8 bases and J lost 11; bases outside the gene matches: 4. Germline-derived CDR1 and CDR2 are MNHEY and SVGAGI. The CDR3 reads CASRQGVKQFF. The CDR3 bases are TGTGCCAGCCGACAGGGGGTCAAGCAGTTCTTC.

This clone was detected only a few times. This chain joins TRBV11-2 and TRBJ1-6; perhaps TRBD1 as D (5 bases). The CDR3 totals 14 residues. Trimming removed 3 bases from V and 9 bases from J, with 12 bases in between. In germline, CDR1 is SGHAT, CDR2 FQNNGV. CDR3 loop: CASSFGAVCSPLHF. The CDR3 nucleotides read TGTGCCAGCAGCTTTGGGGCGGTATGTTCACCCCTCCACTTT.

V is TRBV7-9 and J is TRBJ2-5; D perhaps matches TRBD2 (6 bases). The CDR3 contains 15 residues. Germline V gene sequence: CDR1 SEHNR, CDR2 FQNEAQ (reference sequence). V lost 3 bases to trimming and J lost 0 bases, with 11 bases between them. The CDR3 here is CASSFRGDYQETQYF. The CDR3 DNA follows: TGTGCCAGCAGCTTTCGAGGGGACTACCAAGAGACCCAGTACTTC.

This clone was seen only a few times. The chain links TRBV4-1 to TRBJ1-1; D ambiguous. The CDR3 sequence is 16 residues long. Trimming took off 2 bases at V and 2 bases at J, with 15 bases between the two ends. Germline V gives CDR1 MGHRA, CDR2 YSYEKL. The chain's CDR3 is CASSQTAAQANTEAFF. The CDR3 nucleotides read TGCGCCAGCAGCCAAACAGCCGCTCAGGCAAACACTGAAGCTTTCTTT.

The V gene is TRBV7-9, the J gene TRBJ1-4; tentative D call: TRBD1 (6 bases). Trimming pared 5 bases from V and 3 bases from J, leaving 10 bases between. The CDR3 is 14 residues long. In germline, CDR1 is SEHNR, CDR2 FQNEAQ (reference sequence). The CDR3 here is CASSKRTANEKLFF. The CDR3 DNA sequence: TGTGCCAGCAGCAAGAGGACAGCTAATGAAAAACTGTTTTTT.

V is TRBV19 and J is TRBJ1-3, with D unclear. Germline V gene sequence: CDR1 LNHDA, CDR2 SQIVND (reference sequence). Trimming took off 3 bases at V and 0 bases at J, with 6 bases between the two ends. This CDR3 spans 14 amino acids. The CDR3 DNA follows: TGTGCCAGTAGTATTGGCGGCTCTGGAAACACCATATATTTT. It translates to CASSIGGSGNTIYF.

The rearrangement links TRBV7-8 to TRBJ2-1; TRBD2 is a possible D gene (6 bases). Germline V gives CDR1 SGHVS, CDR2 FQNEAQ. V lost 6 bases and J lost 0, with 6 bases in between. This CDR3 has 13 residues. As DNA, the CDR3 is TGTGCCAGCAGGGGGGGCTCCTACAATGAGCAGTTCTTC. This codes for CASRGGSYNEQFF. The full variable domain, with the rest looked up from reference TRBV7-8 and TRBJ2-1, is GAGVSQSPRYKVAKRGQDVALRCDPISGHVSLFWYQQALGQGPEFLTYFQNEAQLDKSGLPSDRFFAERPEGSVSTLKIQRTQQEDSAVYLCASRGGSYNEQFFGPGTRLTVL.

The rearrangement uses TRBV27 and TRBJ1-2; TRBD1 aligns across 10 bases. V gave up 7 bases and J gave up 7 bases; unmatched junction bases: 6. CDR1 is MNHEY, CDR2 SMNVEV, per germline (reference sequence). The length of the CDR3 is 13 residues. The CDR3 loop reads CASTTTGGFGYTF. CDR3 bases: TGTGCCAGCACTACGACAGGGGGCTTTGGCTACACCTTC.

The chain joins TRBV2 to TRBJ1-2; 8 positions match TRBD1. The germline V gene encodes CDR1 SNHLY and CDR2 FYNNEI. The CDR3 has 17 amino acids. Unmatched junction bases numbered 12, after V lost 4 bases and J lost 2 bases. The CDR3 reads CASSGKSGQEHNYGYTF. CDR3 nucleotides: TGTGCCAGCAGTGGGAAATCGGGACAGGAGCACAACTATGGCTACACCTTC.

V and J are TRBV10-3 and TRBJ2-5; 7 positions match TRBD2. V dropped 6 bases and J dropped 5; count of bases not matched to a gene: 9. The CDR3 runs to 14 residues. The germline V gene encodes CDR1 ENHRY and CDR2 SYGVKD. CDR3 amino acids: CAISPGRGGETQYF. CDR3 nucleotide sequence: TGTGCCATCAGCCCAGGGAGGGGTGGGGAGACCCAGTACTTC.

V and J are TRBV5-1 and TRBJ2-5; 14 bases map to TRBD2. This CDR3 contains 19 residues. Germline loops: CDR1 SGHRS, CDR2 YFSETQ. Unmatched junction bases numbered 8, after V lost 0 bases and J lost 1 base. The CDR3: CASSLGLAGGPGAQETQYF. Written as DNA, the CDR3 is TGCGCCAGCAGCTTGGGACTAGCGGGGGGGCCAGGTGCCCAAGAGACCCAGTACTTC.

The chain's CDR3 is CASSYRGSGANVLTF. The DNA of the CDR3 is TGTGCCAGCAGCTACAGGGGATCTGGGGCCAACGTCCTGACTTTC. The V call is TRBV6-5, the J call TRBJ2-6, with 7 positions matching TRBD1. The CDR3 sequence is 15 residues long. The germline V gene encodes CDR1 MNHEY and CDR2 SVGAGI. The J segment lost 1 base and the V segment lost 6 bases, leaving 3 bases of the junction unmatched.

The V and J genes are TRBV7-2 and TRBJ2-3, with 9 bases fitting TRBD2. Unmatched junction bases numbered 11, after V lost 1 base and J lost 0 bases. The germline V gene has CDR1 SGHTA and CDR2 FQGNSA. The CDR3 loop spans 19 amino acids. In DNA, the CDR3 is TGTGCCAGCAGCTTAGTCGTCAGGACTAGCGTATCTAGCACAGATACGCAGTATTTT. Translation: CASSLVVRTSVSSTDTQYF.

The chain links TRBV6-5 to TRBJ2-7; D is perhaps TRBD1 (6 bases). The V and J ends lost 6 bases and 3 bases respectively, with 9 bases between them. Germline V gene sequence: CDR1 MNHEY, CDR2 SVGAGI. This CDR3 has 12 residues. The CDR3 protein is CASSRGSYEQYF. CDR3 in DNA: TGTGCCAGCAGCAGGGGTAGCTACGAGCAGTACTTC.